One and the same sample provided the 18 T cell receptor beta chains below, sequenced in a study of blood T cell repertoires in COVID-19. Profiled with immunoSEQ multiplex PCR; TCRdb holds only in-frame clones, not every one. The profile shows about 230,000 clones, 70% to 90% of them singletons. Sequenced sample: peripheral blood. Every receptor here comes from a man aged 50-59 years with COVID-19, enrolled during active disease.

J is TRBJ2-1 and V is TRBV4-1; 13 nucleotides match TRBD2. Germline V gene lookup returns CDR1 MGHRA and CDR2 YSYEKL. The J segment lost 0 bases and the V segment lost 1 base, leaving 3 bases of the junction unmatched. The CDR3 has 18 amino acids. This CDR3 is CASSQVGLAGNSYNEQFF. The CDR3 coding sequence is TGCGCCAGCAGCCAAGTGGGACTAGCGGGAAACTCCTACAATGAGCAGTTCTTC.

The CDR3 region is CASSLRPGSYSYEQYF. CDR3 DNA sequence: TGTGCCAGCAGCTTACGGCCGGGGTCTTACTCCTACGAGCAGTACTTC. This chain connects TRBV7-2 to TRBJ2-7; TRBD2 is a possible D gene (5 bases). The CDR3 totals 16 residues. V was cut by 2 bases and J by 0 bases, with 14 bases left in between. Germline V gene sequence: CDR1 SGHTA, CDR2 FQGNSA.

The rearrangement joins TRBV9 to TRBJ2-3, with a tentative D call TRBD1 (5 bases). V gave up 5 bases and J gave up 4 bases, with 17 bases separating them. Germline CDR1 is SGDLS and CDR2 is YYNGEE. CDR3 length: 15 residues. CDR3 coding DNA: TGTGCCAGCAGGCGGACACGAACGACGGCAGATACGCAGTATTTT. It is translated as CASRRTRTTADTQYF.

The rearrangement links TRBV7-8 to TRBJ1-3; TRBD1 aligns across 11 bases. The germline V gene encodes CDR1 SGHVS and CDR2 FQNEAQ. This CDR3 is 18 amino acids long. V was clipped by 5 bases and J by 5 bases; unmatched bases: 14. In nucleotides, the CDR3 is TGTGCCAGCAGCACCGGACGGACAGGGGGCTCCCAAAGAAACACCATATATTTT. Protein: CASSTGRTGGSQRNTIYF. Complete variable domain (other parts from reference TRBV7-8 and TRBJ1-3): GAGVSQSPRYKVAKRGQDVALRCDPISGHVSLFWYQQALGQGPEFLTYFQNEAQLDKSGLPSDRFFAERPEGSVSTLKIQRTQQEDSAVYLCASSTGRTGGSQRNTIYFGEGSWLTVV.

The chain joins TRBV5-4 to TRBJ2-1, with 10 bases that match TRBD2. Germline V gene sequence: CDR1 SGHNT, CDR2 YYREEE (reference sequence). V lost 1 base to trimming and J lost 1 base; unmatched junction nucleotides: 8. CDR3 length equals 18 residues. The DNA of the CDR3 is TGTGCCAGCAGCTTGCCAGGGATAGCGGGGGGATCCTACAATGAGCAGTTCTTC. This encodes CASSLPGIAGGSYNEQFF.

V gene TRBV10-3 combines with J gene TRBJ1-3; D call uncertain. The CDR3 totals 16 residues. Germline-derived CDR1 and CDR2 are ENHRY and SYGVKD. The V and J ends lost 3 bases and 0 bases respectively, with 12 bases between them. As DNA, the CDR3 is TGTGCCATCAGTGACCCTTTCTACCCCTCTGGAAACACCATATATTTT. It codes for CAISDPFYPSGNTIYF.

The V call is TRBV19, the J call TRBJ2-3; the D gene is possibly TRBD1 (5 bases). This CDR3 has 15 amino acids. Trimming took off 6 bases at V and 5 bases at J, with 18 bases between the two ends. Per germline, CDR1 LNHDA and CDR2 SQIVND (reference sequence). DNA of the CDR3: TGTGCCAGTAGCTGGGGCAGTTCCGCAGGAGATACGCAGTATTTT. Its translation: CASSWGSSAGDTQYF.

CDR3 sequence: CASSFRGSLNEKLFF. The CDR3 DNA reads as TGTGCCAGCAGTTTTCGGGGTTCCCTAAATGAAAAACTGTTTTTT. This chain connects TRBV27 to TRBJ1-4; D gene unclear. V shed 3 bases and J shed 5 bases, with 13 bases lying between them. This CDR3 has 15 residues. CDR1 is MNHEY, CDR2 SMNVEV, per germline (reference sequence).

J is TRBJ1-5 and V is TRBV2, with a weak D call TRBD1 (5 bases). V was clipped by 5 bases and J by 3 bases, with 14 bases between them. This CDR3 has 15 residues. CDR1 and CDR2 (germline): SNHLY, FYNNEI. The DNA for the CDR3 is TGTGCCAGCAGTCCGCCGGGGGGATCCAATCAGCCCCAGCATTTT. This encodes CASSPPGGSNQPQHF.

The chain carries TRBV11-2 and TRBJ2-2; 8 bases are a match to TRBD2. This CDR3 contains 16 residues. Germline V lookup: CDR1 SGHAT, CDR2 FQNNGV. J was trimmed by 4 bases and V by 5 bases; bases with no gene match: 9. CDR3 amino acids: CASSPHRGLVTGELFF. DNA for the CDR3: TGTGCCAGCAGCCCCCATAGGGGACTAGTCACCGGGGAGCTGTTTTTT.

The CDR3 loop is CAWSVGLAGRTGELFF. The DNA of the CDR3 is TGTGCCTGGAGTGTGGGACTAGCGGGACGCACCGGGGAGCTGTTTTTT. V and J are TRBV30 and TRBJ2-2, with 13 bases fitting TRBD2. The CDR3 loop spans 16 amino acids. The germline V gene encodes CDR1 GTSNPN and CDR2 SVGIG (reference sequence). Germline trimming cut 0 bases from V and 4 bases from J; bases unmatched to any gene: 2.

J is TRBJ1-5 and V is TRBV6-2 or TRBV6-3; D gene uncertain. Trimming stripped 0 bases from V and 4 bases from J, with 28 bases between. The germline V gene has CDR1 MNHEY and CDR2 SVGEGT. CDR3 length equals 21 residues. Here the CDR3 reads CASSYSPTILSTAAPNQPQHF. As DNA, the CDR3 is TGTGCCAGCAGTTACTCCCCGACTATTTTGTCGACCGCAGCCCCAAATCAGCCCCAGCATTTT.

This clone appeared a single time. V and J are TRBV5-1 and TRBJ1-1, with D unresolved. CDR3 length: 14 amino acids. Germline V lookup: CDR1 SGHRS, CDR2 YFSETQ. V was shortened by 1 base and J by 3 bases, with 10 bases between the two germline ends. CDR3 DNA: TGCGCCAGCAGCTTGCATTCGAGGGACACTGAAGCTTTCTTT. Translation gives CASSLHSRDTEAFF.

This rearrangement joins TRBV19 to TRBJ2-2; no definite D call. This CDR3 contains 12 residues. V lost 2 bases, J lost 6 bases, and 4 bases lay in between. Germline V CDR1 and CDR2: LNHDA, SQIVND (reference sequence). CDR3 sequence reads: CASSIWPGELFF. In DNA form, the CDR3 reads TGTGCCAGTAGTATATGGCCCGGGGAGCTGTTTTTT.

The chain recombines TRBV3-1 (or the pseudogene TRBV3-2) with TRBJ2-5; 7 bases map to TRBD2. The ends lost 0 bases at V and 2 bases at J; junction bases unmatched: 3. This CDR3 is built from 15 residues. Germline V CDR1 and CDR2: LGHDT, YNNKEL (reference sequence). CDR3: CASSQDWRGQETQYF. The CDR3, as DNA: TGTGCCAGCAGCCAAGATTGGCGGGGGCAAGAGACCCAGTACTTC.

This clone has just a few counts. The chain joins TRBV7-8 to TRBJ1-5, with unresolved D. The CDR3 consists of 14 residues. Trimming pared 1 base from V and 3 bases from J, leaving 7 bases between. Germline values: CDR1 SGHVS, CDR2 FQNEAQ. CDR3 nucleotides: TGTGCCAGCAGCTTAGGAGTTAACAATCAGCCCCAGCATTTT. Translation: CASSLGVNNQPQHF.

This chain joins TRBV21-1 and TRBJ1-6; TRBD1, the table's D call, lacks a check against the DNA. TRBV21-1 is shown as a pseudogene. This CDR3 is 17 amino acids long. CDR3 in amino acids: CASSKACHGQLNSPLHF. The CDR3 DNA reads as TGTGCCAGCAGCAAAGCGTGTCACGGACAGCTAAATTCACCCCTCCACTTT.

V and J are TRBV28 and TRBJ2-2; TRBD1 aligns across 9 bases. The germline V gene has CDR1 MDHEN and CDR2 SYDVKM. V was clipped by 7 bases and J by 8 bases; unmatched bases: 5. This CDR3 has 13 residues. In DNA, the CDR3 is TGTGCCAGCACCTACAGGGGGCAAGGGGAGCTGTTTTTT. This translates into CASTYRGQGELFF.